The 24 T cell receptor beta chains below come from one sample, sequenced in a study of response to subunit inactivated influenza vaccine (dated by TCRdb to the late 2010s). The library was generated by RT-PCR. Instrument on record: Illumina HiSeq 2500. The public reads were reanalyzed by TCRdb: fastp trimming at Q25, MiXCR alignment, in-frame beta chains only. Each entry is one CDR3 protein sequence, shown with its most common DNA and genes. For this sample the table gives 500,000 to 550,000 distinct CDR3 sequences, of which 20% to 25% were detected only once. The top ten hold 2.5% to 3% of the sample. Another study also made use of these data, one on T cells expressing NK-cell markers. According to the second study: TCR beta cDNA libraries were prepared using 5'RACE template switching, which introduced a universal primer site and unique molecular identifiers.

The starting material was CD4+ T cells sorted from PBMCs, obtained about 13 days after vaccination. Source of these receptors: a man in his fifties or sixties who received an inactivated influenza vaccine. Donor details come from another sample of the same person, matched by shared clones.

The sample holds many counts of this clonotype. The chain has TRBV11-2 and TRBJ2-6; D gene ambiguous. V was clipped by 1 base and J by 4 bases, with 8 bases between them. The germline V gene encodes CDR1 SGHAT and CDR2 FQNNGV. The CDR3 sequence is 15 residues long. The CDR3 spells CASSLGRSGANVLTF. Written as DNA, the CDR3 is TGTGCCAGCAGCTTAGGACGGTCCGGGGCCAACGTCCTGACTTTC.

V gene TRBV29-1 combines with J gene TRBJ2-1, with 12 positions matching TRBD2. Germline CDR1 SQVTM, CDR2 ANQGSEA. J gave up 9 bases and V 4 bases, and 4 bases lay outside the gene matches. The CDR3 length is 13 residues. CDR3 nucleotide sequence: TGCAGCGTTGTCCCGGGACTAGCGGGTGAGCAGTTCTTC. Translated, it gives CSVVPGLAGEQFF.

The chain has TRBV12-3 or TRBV12-4 and TRBJ2-3; 11 bases fit TRBD2. This CDR3 comprises 20 residues. V trimming: 2 bases; J trimming: 0 bases; junction bases outside the gene matches: 13. The CDR3, as DNA: TGTGCCAGCAGTTTAAGGGGTATGGCTAGCGGGGGGACAAGCACAGATACGCAGTATTTT. This translates into CASSLRGMASGGTSTDTQYF.

This clonotype occurred a few times. This sequence joins TRBV5-1 and TRBJ2-2; the D call may be TRBD1 or TRBD2 (5 bases each). Germline CDR1 SGHRS, CDR2 YFSETQ. The germline V and J ends were trimmed by 4 bases and 2 bases, with 18 bases remaining between them. This CDR3 has 17 residues. CDR3 residues: CASSKRQRGVNTGELFF. CDR3 nucleotide sequence: TGCGCCAGCAGCAAAAGACAGAGGGGAGTAAACACCGGGGAGCTGTTTTTT.

The sample holds many counts of this clonotype. The chain is built from TRBV15 and TRBJ2-1; 7 nucleotides align to TRBD2. With V trimmed by 0 bases and J by 5 bases, 7 bases remained unmatched. The CDR3 length is 16 residues. Germline CDR1 and CDR2: LNHNV and YYDKDF (reference sequence). CDR3 DNA sequence: TGTGCCACCAGCAGAGAGCAAAGCGGGATGGACAATGAGCAGTTCTTC. Residues: CATSREQSGMDNEQFF.

The chain uses TRBV29-1 and TRBJ2-5; D is possibly TRBD2 (6 bases). Germline-derived CDR1 and CDR2 are SQVTM and ANQGSEA. The CDR3 is 12 amino acids. The DNA of the CDR3 is TGCACCGGGGGTGGGGATCAAGAGACCCAGTACTTC. It yields the protein CTGGGDQETQYF. Based on the CDR3 plus reference TRBV29-1 and TRBJ2-5, the full variable domain is SAVISQKPSRDICQRGTSLTIQCQVDSQVTMMFWYRQQPGQSLTLIATANQGSEATYESGFVIDKFPISRPNLTFSTLTVSNMSPEDSSIYLCTGGGDQETQYFGPGTRLLVL.

This chain connects TRBV20-1 to TRBJ1-5; no clear D. V was trimmed by 1 base and J by 3 bases, leaving 7 bases between them. The CDR3 contains 13 residues. In germline, CDR1 is DFQATT, CDR2 SNEGSKA (reference sequence). DNA for the CDR3: TGCAGTGCTAGAGGGAGTTTCAATCAGCCCCAGCATTTT. Translated, it gives CSARGSFNQPQHF.

As for this clonotype: A much larger clone differs from this one at a single base, so this may be a read error. The gene calls are TRBV7-9 and TRBJ1-1; D uncertain. The CDR3 has 13 amino acids. Germline CDR1 reads SEHNR; CDR2 reads FQNEAQ (reference sequence). CDR3 in DNA: TGTGCCAGCAGCTTACAGCAGAACACTGTAGCTTTCTTT. This encodes CASSLQQNTVAFF.

The chain joins TRBV5-1 to TRBJ1-5, with D uncertain. This CDR3 is 12 amino acids long. V lost 2 bases and J lost 9, with 9 bases in between. Germline values: CDR1 SGHRS, CDR2 YFSETQ. This chain's CDR3 is CASSFDRGPQHF. The CDR3 region has the DNA TGCGCCAGCAGCTTCGACCGGGGGCCCCAGCATTTT.

The J gene is TRBJ2-3, the V gene TRBV6-5, with a tentative D call TRBD2 (5 bases). CDR1 MNHEY and CDR2 SVGAGI come from the germline V gene. CDR3 length: 16 amino acids. Deletions cut 0 bases from V and 5 bases from J, with 15 bases between. The CDR3 nucleotides read TGTGCCAGCAGTTACTCGCTCTCCTCCGGGATAGATACGCAGTATTTT. Translated: CASSYSLSSGIDTQYF.

This chain uses TRBV14 with TRBJ2-1; TRBD2 is a possible D gene (6 bases). V dropped 0 bases and J dropped 12 bases, with 15 bases sitting between them. The CDR3 loop spans 14 amino acids. CDR1 and CDR2 (germline): SGHDN, FVKESK. CDR3 DNA sequence: TGTGCCAGCAGCCAAGATTGGGCAGCGGGTTTGCAGTTCTTC. This codes for CASSQDWAAGLQFF. Full variable domain (missing parts from reference TRBV14 and TRBJ2-1): EAGVTQFPSHSVIEKGQTVTLRCDPISGHDNLYWYRRVMGKEIKFLLHFVKESKQDESGMPNNRFLAERTGGTYSTLKVQPAELEDSGVYFCASSQDWAAGLQFFGPGTRLTVL.

The table lists this clonotype with a few counts. The V gene is TRBV28, the J gene TRBJ2-1; maybe TRBD2 (6 bases). The V gene's germline CDR1 is MDHEN and CDR2 SYDVKM. Between the trimmed V and J ends, which lost 5 bases and 8 bases, there was a span of 13 bases. The CDR3 has 13 residues. CDR3 sequence (DNA): TGTGCCAGCAGTCCAAGACTAGACTATGAGCAGTTCTTC. It encodes CASSPRLDYEQFF.

This sequence joins TRBV20-1 and TRBJ2-7; D is unclear. In germline, CDR1 is DFQATT, CDR2 SNEGSKA (reference sequence). The CDR3 is made up of 15 amino acids. Trimming took 0 bases from V and 3 from J, leaving 15 bases between them. The CDR3 nucleotides are TGCAGTGCTAGAGAGCCGACCCGTGGGGTCTACGAGCAGTACTTC. It translates to CSAREPTRGVYEQYF.

This clonotype was picked up a small number of times. The genes are TRBV6-5 and TRBJ2-7; D is unresolved. The germline V gene has CDR1 MNHEY and CDR2 SVGAGI. The CDR3 loop spans 15 amino acids. V lost 0 bases and J lost 1, with 10 bases in between. The DNA for the CDR3 is TGTGCCAGCAGTTACTCGGCCCTAGGGTCCTACGAGCAGTACTTC. The encoded protein is CASSYSALGSYEQYF.

This clonotype showed up just a few times. The rearrangement joins TRBV12-3 or TRBV12-4 to TRBJ2-2; D gene unclear. Trimming took 3 bases from V and 6 from J, leaving 20 bases between them. The CDR3 consists of 17 residues. The DNA of the CDR3 is TGTGCCAGCAGTTTGTTCCCGGCCACGAATGTCGCCGGGGAGCTGTTTTTT. Translated, it gives CASSLFPATNVAGELFF.

This clonotype was seen once. This clone may be a read error of a much larger clone one base away. The chain combines TRBV29-1 with TRBJ2-2; 7 nucleotides agree with TRBD2. The CDR3 sequence is 14 residues long. The germline gives CDR1 SQVTM, CDR2 ANQGSEA. In DNA form, the CDR3 reads TGCAGCGTTGGGGAGGGTCCGAACACCGGGGACCTGTTTTTT. It yields the protein CSVGEGPNTGDLFF.

This clonotype appeared a few times. The rearrangement uses TRBV11-2 and TRBJ2-3, with D unclear. V shed 6 bases and J shed 6 bases, with 16 bases lying between them. The germline gives CDR1 SGHAT, CDR2 FQNNGV. The CDR3 has 14 residues. The CDR3: CASRLDPHFDTQYF. The CDR3 nucleotides are TGTGCCAGCAGACTGGATCCGCACTTCGATACGCAGTATTTT.

The rearrangement links TRBV20-1 to TRBJ2-3; TRBD1 agrees at 7 bases. The CDR3 contains 15 residues. Germline V gene lookup returns CDR1 DFQATT and CDR2 SNEGSKA (reference sequence). The trim removed 3 bases at V and 0 bases at J, leaving 6 bases unmatched. The CDR3 coding sequence is TGCAGTGCTAGGGACAGGCGAACTAGCACAGATACGCAGTATTTT. This translates into CSARDRRTSTDTQYF.

This chain joins TRBV28 and TRBJ2-1, with D tentatively TRBD1 or TRBD2 (6 bases each). The CDR3 loop spans 15 amino acids. Germline lookup yields CDR1 MDHEN and CDR2 SYDVKM. V shed 8 bases and J shed 1 base, with 15 bases lying between them. CDR3 nucleotide sequence: TGTGCCAGCTGCTCAGGAGGGGGTTCCTACAATGAGCAGTTCTTC. Its translation: CASCSGGGSYNEQFF. The full variable domain, in which reference TRBV28 and TRBJ2-1 provide the parts outside the CDR3, is DVKVTQSSRYLVKRTGEKVFLECVQDMDHENMFWYRQDPGLGLRLIYFSYDVKMKEKGDIPEGYSVSREKKERFSLILESASTNQTSMYLCASCSGGGSYNEQFFGPGTRLTVL.

V is TRBV7-2 and J is TRBJ1-1, with TRBD1 matching 8 bases. Unmatched junction bases numbered 7, after V lost 4 bases and J lost 0 bases. The CDR3 has 16 residues. Germline V gene data show CDR1 as SGHTA and CDR2 as FQGNSA. The CDR3 protein is CASSSSGGAMNTEAFF. The CDR3 bases are TGTGCCAGCAGCTCCTCAGGGGGCGCGATGAACACTGAAGCTTTCTTT.

The rearrangement joins TRBV28 to TRBJ2-7; tentative D call: TRBD2 (5 bases). V was shortened by 2 bases and J by 2 bases, with 13 bases between the two germline ends. The CDR3 covers 15 residues. Germline assignment: CDR1 MDHEN and CDR2 SYDVKM. Here the CDR3 DNA reads TGTGCCAGCAGTTTAACGGGGTTCCCAACCTACGAGCAGTACTTC. It translates to CASSLTGFPTYEQYF.

In this sample, this clonotype turned up many times. The chain uses TRBV3-1 and TRBJ2-3; a possible D gene is TRBD2 (5 bases). The CDR3 totals 15 residues. CDR1 is LGHDT and CDR2 is YNNKEL in the germline V gene (reference sequence). The V gene lost 5 bases and the J gene lost 6 bases, with 18 bases spanning the gap. CDR3 DNA sequence: TGTGCCAGCAGCTTTCGGACCCGTCCGGGGGATACGCAGTATTTT. Its protein product is CASSFRTRPGDTQYF.

This clonotype occurred a few times. This rearrangement joins TRBV5-1 to TRBJ2-7, with D possibly called TRBD1 or TRBD2 (7 bases each). The CDR3 runs to 15 residues. V lost 4 bases to trimming and J lost 2 bases, with 16 bases between them. The germline V gene has CDR1 SGHRS and CDR2 YFSETQ. Here the CDR3 reads CASSRRGDSPYEQYF. The DNA for the CDR3 is TGCGCCAGCAGCCGACGGGGGGACAGCCCCTACGAGCAGTACTTC.

The V call is TRBV12-3 or TRBV12-4, the J call TRBJ2-7; maybe TRBD1 (6 bases). The V end was cut by 5 bases, the J end by 3 bases, with 14 bases between. The CDR3 totals 14 residues. CDR3 in DNA: TGTGCCAGCAGTGAGACAGGAGTAATCTACGAGCAGTACTTC. Translated, it gives CASSETGVIYEQYF.